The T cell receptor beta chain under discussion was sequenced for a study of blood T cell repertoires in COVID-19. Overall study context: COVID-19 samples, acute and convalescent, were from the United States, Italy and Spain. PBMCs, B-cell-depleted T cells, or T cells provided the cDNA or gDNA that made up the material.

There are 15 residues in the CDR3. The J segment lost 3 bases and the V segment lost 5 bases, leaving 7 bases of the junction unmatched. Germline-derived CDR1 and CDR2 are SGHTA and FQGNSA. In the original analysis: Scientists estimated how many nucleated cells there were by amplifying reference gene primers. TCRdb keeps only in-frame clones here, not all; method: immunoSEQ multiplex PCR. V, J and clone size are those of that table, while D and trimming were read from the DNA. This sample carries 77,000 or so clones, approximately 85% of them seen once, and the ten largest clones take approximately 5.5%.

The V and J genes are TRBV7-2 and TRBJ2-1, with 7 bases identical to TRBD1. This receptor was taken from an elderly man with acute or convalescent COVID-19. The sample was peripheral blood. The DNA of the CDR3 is TGTGCCAGCAGCCCAGACACAGGGGTCTACAATGAGCAGTTCTTC. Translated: CASSPDTGVYNEQFF.